This TCR beta chain was recorded in a study of long-term antiretroviral therapy in people with HIV. Study-level findings and limits: Collection of the blood took place between the mid-2000s and the late 2010s. The ART regimens in use then may have been less effective than current ones.

Each sample contained about 1-10 million cryopreserved PBMC, thawed before DNA extraction. This clone was observed a handful of times. The antigen remains unidentified. Trimming left V 0 bases short and J 6 bases short, with 9 bases between. Germline CDR1 SNHLY, CDR2 FYNNEI. The CDR3 runs to 13 residues. At the survey level, the v3.0 immunoSEQ assay was run. Here immunoSEQ multiplex PCR was the method, and the copy in TCRdb shows in-frame clones only, minus some. This repertoire shows about 16,000 clones, 88% found once; its top ten account for about 12%. The V gene is TRBV2, the J gene TRBJ2-7; D may be TRBD1 or TRBD2 (6 bases each). The material sequenced was unsorted PBMCs, taken 6.9 years after starting antiretroviral therapy. The receptor was isolated from a man aged 45-65 years with HIV. The CDR3: CASSEAGGGEQYF. Here the CDR3 DNA reads TGTGCCAGCAGTGAAGCCGGGGGCGGCGAGCAGTACTTC.